This T cell receptor beta chain originates from a study of human T cells and chemical hapten exposure. The trim removed 2 bases at V and 7 bases at J, leaving 7 bases unmatched. The germline gives CDR1 MNHEY, CDR2 SVGEGT. This CDR3 is built from 15 residues. One entry per CDR3 protein, called by TCRdb with MiXCR from the RACE reads. The data contain tens of thousands of distinct CDR3 sequences, approximately 9.6% of them singletons. The time point here: patch test 2, 6 weeks after DPC sensitization. Treatment here: therapeutic diphenylcyclopropenone sensitization with weekly scalp DPC. Unfractionated whole blood served as the source for total RNA extraction.

The gene calls are TRBV6-2 or TRBV6-3 and TRBJ2-4; 8 bases fit TRBD1. This clonotype was sampled from a woman in her 30s with alopecia areata. Some clones in this sample may be carry-over from other donors' samples. This specimen consisted of whole blood, obtained in connection with sensitization to the hapten diphenylcyclopropenone (DPC). The DNA of the CDR3 is TGTGCCAGCAGTTACGAGGCAGGGGGCTACAACATTCAGTACTTC. This gives the protein CASSYEAGGYNIQYF.